These 11 T cell receptor beta chains were sequenced from one sample in a study of lung T cells in sarcoidosis with Löfgren's syndrome (dated by TCRdb to 2017 to 2019). The listed sequencing device is Illumina MiSeq. TCRdb applied fastp at Q25 and MiXCR to the public reads, then kept only in-frame beta chains. Rows merge per CDR3 protein into single entries with the most common DNA and genes. Counted in this sample were some 65,000 distinct CDR3 sequences; approximately 21% of them appeared once. The leading ten clones occupy approximately 2.1% of the sample. Sample: CD4+ T cells from PBMCs. The source is a human donor with sarcoidosis (Löfgren's syndrome or another form), or a control subject (not recorded which).

This clonotype was counted many times. The chain is built from TRBV20-1 and TRBJ1-5; D is unclear. Germline-derived CDR1 and CDR2 are DFQATT and SNEGSKA (reference sequence). V lost 2 bases and J lost 7, with 21 bases in between. There are 16 residues in the CDR3. The DNA for the CDR3 is TGCAGTGCTAGACCCCTAGACGCGAAGGGCGGACAGCCCCAGCATTTT. Translating gives CSARPLDAKGGQPQHF.

Note on this clonotype: A much larger clone is a single base away; this may be a read error. In DNA, the CDR3 is TGCAGTGCTAGCCCCGGGGTAGGCTATGGCTACACCTTC. Its protein product is CSASPGVGYGYTF. The chain employs TRBV20-1 and TRBJ1-2; D remains ambiguous. This CDR3 comprises 13 residues. CDR1 and CDR2 (germline): DFQATT, SNEGSKA (reference sequence). The V end lost 3 bases, the J end lost 4 bases, and 12 bases lay between the germline ends.

This clonotype appeared many times. The chain joins TRBV7-9 to TRBJ2-3; the D gene is possibly TRBD1 (6 bases). Germline V gene lookup returns CDR1 SEHNR and CDR2 FQNEAQ (reference sequence). The CDR3 is 15 residues long. The ends were cut back, 1 base at V and 3 bases at J, with 11 bases in the middle. CDR3 region: CASSLVLGATDTQYF. The CDR3 DNA reads TGTGCCAGCAGCTTAGTTCTGGGGGCGACAGATACGCAGTATTTT.

The gene calls are TRBV18 and TRBJ2-1, with D maybe TRBD2 (5 bases). The CDR3 has 14 amino acids. Germline-derived CDR1 and CDR2 are KGHSH and LQKENI. V lost 6 bases and J lost 6, with 15 bases in between. Here the CDR3 reads CASSRSGVSNEQFF. The CDR3 bases are TGTGCCAGCTCCCGAAGCGGAGTAAGCAATGAGCAGTTCTTC.

The sample holds many counts of this clonotype. The chain uses TRBV20-1 and TRBJ1-1, with 7 bases fitting TRBD1. J gave up 4 bases and V 0 bases, and 8 bases lay outside the gene matches. This CDR3 has 15 amino acids. Germline V gene lookup returns CDR1 DFQATT and CDR2 SNEGSKA (reference sequence). The CDR3 here is CSARDLRQGATEAFF. DNA of the CDR3: TGCAGTGCTAGAGATCTCAGACAGGGAGCCACTGAAGCTTTCTTT.

This clonotype has only one observation. A much larger clone lies one base from this, so it may be a read error. The chain employs TRBV15 and TRBJ1-5, with D tentatively TRBD1 (5 bases). The germline CDR1 and CDR2 sequences are LNHNV and YYDKDF (reference sequence). The CDR3 runs 14 residues. DNA of the CDR3: TGTGCCACCAGCAGCCGGGGGAGCAATCAGCCCAAGCATTTT. Residues: CATSSRGSNQPKHF.

This clonotype has more than one count but fewer than ten. V is TRBV7-9 and J is TRBJ1-6; D gene ambiguous. Deletions cut 5 bases from V and 10 bases from J, with 9 bases between. This CDR3 is built from 12 residues. CDR1 is SEHNR and CDR2 is FQNEAQ in the germline V gene (reference sequence). CDR3 sequence (DNA): TGTGCCAGCAGCCCGCAGAACTCACCCCTCCACTTT. This encodes CASSPQNSPLHF.

This clonotype was observed a handful of times. V and J are TRBV6-4 and TRBJ2-2; 7 positions agree with TRBD2. Trimming took 5 bases from V and 2 from J; bases not matched to a gene: 2. CDR3 size: 14 residues. Germline values: CDR1 MRHNA, CDR2 SNTAGT. CDR3 nucleotides: TGTGCCAGCAGTCGGGACTACAACACCGGGGAGCTGTTTTTT. It specifies CASSRDYNTGELFF.

J is TRBJ1-1 and V is TRBV7-3; possibly TRBD1 for D (6 bases). CDR1 and CDR2 (germline): SGHTA, FQGTGA. Between the trimmed V and J ends, which lost 4 bases and 1 base, there was a span of 10 bases. The CDR3 sequence is 14 residues long. CDR3 protein: CASSSGQPNTEAFF. The CDR3 DNA reads as TGTGCCAGCAGCTCGGGACAACCGAACACTGAAGCTTTCTTT.

This clonotype was detected ten times or more. The rearrangement joins TRBV2 to TRBJ1-1; no clear D. This CDR3 contains 15 residues. Germline CDR1 is SNHLY and CDR2 is FYNNEI. V was pared by 3 bases and J by 1 base, with 12 bases between. The CDR3 loop is CASSETPVGNTEAFF. For the CDR3, the DNA is TGTGCCAGCAGTGAGACCCCAGTCGGGAACACTGAAGCTTTCTTT.

Of note for this clonotype: This may be a read error, as it is one base from a much larger clone. V is TRBV28 and J is TRBJ2-1; TRBD1 or TRBD2 may be the D gene (7 bases each). The germline V gene encodes CDR1 MDHEN and CDR2 SYDVKM. The CDR3 loop spans 19 amino acids. Trimming took 1 base from V and 7 from J, leaving 26 bases between them. CDR3 nucleotides: TGTGCCAGCAGTTTATATTCCCTGGGAGGGGGCAAATCAAGGAATGAGCAGTTCTTC. Protein product: CASSLYSLGGGKSRNEQFF.